The 13 T cell receptor beta chains below all came from one sample that was sequenced in a study of blood T cell repertoires in COVID-19. Libraries were prepared by immunoSEQ multiplex PCR; TCRdb keeps only in-frame clonotypes and omits some of them. This table has fewer than 200,000 clones, 70% to 90% appearing once. Sequenced input: peripheral blood. The receptors were sampled from a woman aged 80 or over with COVID-19, enrolled during active disease.

The V call is TRBV5-1, the J call TRBJ2-7, with 11 bases aligning to TRBD1. The CDR3 loop spans 15 amino acids. CDR1 SGHRS and CDR2 YFSETQ come from the germline V gene. V lost 0 bases and J lost 3; bases outside the gene matches: 2. The CDR3: CASSLAGTGGYEQYF. Here the CDR3 DNA reads TGCGCCAGCAGCTTGGCCGGGACAGGGGGCTACGAGCAGTACTTC.

This clone has more than one count but fewer than ten. V usage is TRBV5-8 and J usage is TRBJ1-5, with D hard to call. CDR3 size: 14 residues. Per the germline V gene, CDR1 is SGHTS and CDR2 is YDEGEE. V was clipped by 2 bases and J by 8 bases, with 14 bases between them. CDR3 DNA: TGTGCCAGCAGCTTCGGGAGGTCTGCAGAGCCCCAGCATTTT. Amino acid sequence: CASSFGRSAEPQHF.

The chain carries TRBV11-2 and TRBJ1-1; maybe TRBD1 (5 bases). CDR1 and CDR2 (germline): SGHAT, FQNNGV. The CDR3 sequence is 13 residues long. Trimming pared 3 bases from V and 1 base from J, leaving 6 bases between. CDR3 nucleotides: TGTGCCAGCAGCTTCGGACAGAACACTGAAGCTTTCTTT. It codes for CASSFGQNTEAFF.

The chain carries TRBV4-1 and TRBJ2-3; TRBD2 is a possible D gene (5 bases). The germline V gene has CDR1 MGHRA and CDR2 YSYEKL. Trimming shortened V by 4 bases and J by 0 bases, and 11 bases separated the two germline ends. The CDR3 length is 15 residues. The DNA for the CDR3 is TGCGCCAGCAGCCTAAGCGGTCAAAGCACAGATACGCAGTATTTT. This encodes CASSLSGQSTDTQYF.

The chain combines TRBV5-4 with TRBJ1-1; 10 nucleotides align to TRBD1. This CDR3 region has 18 residues. Germline V CDR1 and CDR2: SGHNT, YYREEE (reference sequence). J gave up 3 bases and V 2 bases, and 13 bases lay outside the gene matches. Here the CDR3 reads CASSLIPGQGYQYTEAFF. The CDR3 DNA sequence: TGTGCCAGCAGCTTAATTCCGGGACAGGGGTATCAGTACACTGAAGCTTTCTTT.

This clone was seen only a few times. Here the CDR3 reads CASSLGRGETQYF. The CDR3 coding sequence is TGTGCCAGCAGTTTAGGTAGGGGGGAGACCCAGTACTTC. This chain joins TRBV12-3 or TRBV12-4 and TRBJ2-5, with D perhaps TRBD1 (6 bases). The CDR3 has 13 amino acids. V gave up 1 base and J gave up 5 bases, with 8 bases separating them.

The J gene is TRBJ2-5, the V gene TRBV5-1; TRBD1 matches at 7 bases. This CDR3 comprises 12 residues. With V trimmed by 7 bases and J by 4 bases, 4 bases remained unmatched. Germline CDR1 and CDR2: SGHRS and YFSETQ. The CDR3 here is CASGQVGETQYF. As DNA, the CDR3 is TGCGCCAGCGGACAGGTTGGAGAGACCCAGTACTTC.

The rearrangement links TRBV5-5 to TRBJ1-6, with 8 bases that match TRBD1. The CDR3 is made up of 14 amino acids. The V and J ends lost 5 bases and 10 bases, in that order; junction bases with no gene match: 8. Germline CDR1 SGHKS, CDR2 YYEKEE (reference sequence). The chain's CDR3 is CASRRQGLGSPLHF. In DNA, the CDR3 is TGTGCCAGCAGGAGACAGGGGTTAGGGTCACCCCTCCACTTT.

The chain joins TRBV6-5 to TRBJ1-2; D not certain. This CDR3 spans 13 amino acids. The V gene lost 3 bases and the J gene lost 3 bases, with 8 bases spanning the gap. In germline, CDR1 is MNHEY, CDR2 SVGAGI. CDR3 protein: CASSYPGYYGYTF. DNA of the CDR3: TGTGCCAGCAGTTATCCCGGGTACTATGGCTACACCTTC.

This chain connects TRBV27 to TRBJ2-6; 7 bases map to TRBD1. The ends lost 2 bases at V and 2 bases at J; junction bases unmatched: 0. There are 15 residues in the CDR3. Germline V lookup: CDR1 MNHEY, CDR2 SMNVEV (reference sequence). The CDR3 region is CASSLQGAGANVLTF. The CDR3 DNA sequence: TGTGCCAGCAGTTTACAGGGGGCTGGGGCCAACGTCCTGACTTTC.

V is TRBV18 and J is TRBJ2-4; D is perhaps TRBD1 (6 bases). Germline V gives CDR1 KGHSH, CDR2 LQKENI. This CDR3 has 14 amino acids. Trimming took 1 base from V and 5 from J, leaving 9 bases between them. The CDR3 DNA reads as TGTGCCAGCTCACCACGCAGGGGCCAAAACATTCAGTACTTC. Translation gives CASSPRRGQNIQYF. Full variable domain (remainder filled in from reference TRBV18 and TRBJ2-4): NAGVMQNPRHLVRRRGQEARLRCSPMKGHSHVYWYRQLPEEGLKFMVYLQKENIIDESGMPKERFSAEFPKEGPSILRIQQVVRGDSAAYFCASSPRRGQNIQYFGAGTRLSVL.

V is TRBV5-1 and J is TRBJ1-4, with a possible D match to TRBD1 (6 bases). V lost 3 bases, J lost 4 bases, and 13 bases lay in between. The germline V gene encodes CDR1 SGHRS and CDR2 YFSETQ. CDR3 size: 15 residues. CDR3 in amino acids: CASSWDNPDNEKLFF. CDR3 sequence (DNA): TGCGCCAGCAGCTGGGACAACCCGGATAATGAAAAACTGTTTTTT. The full variable domain, completed using reference TRBV5-1 and TRBJ1-4, is KAGVTQTPRYLIKTRGQQVTLSCSPISGHRSVSWYQQTPGQGLQFLFEYFSETQRNKGNFPGRFSGRQFSNSRSEMNVSTLELGDSALYLCASSWDNPDNEKLFFGSGTQLSVL.

The rearrangement links TRBV27 to TRBJ1-3, with TRBD1 matching 9 bases. The CDR3 is 14 amino acids. V shed 3 bases and J 3 bases; nucleotides not matched to a gene: 0. CDR1 is MNHEY and CDR2 is SMNVEV in the germline V gene (reference sequence). The CDR3, as DNA: TGTGCCAGCAGTTTGGACAGGGGTGGAAACACCATATATTTT. This codes for CASSLDRGGNTIYF.